A selection of T cell receptor beta chains follows, all from one sample in a study of pediatric ulcerative colitis. Sequencing was performed with immunoSEQ multiplex PCR; in TCRdb, only in-frame clones are kept and a portion is missing. The sample includes roughly 16,000 clones, roughly 70% of them seen just once. The sequencing sample was made of gut tissue. The receptors originated from a girl between 5 and 17 years old with moderate ulcerative colitis. Both conserved end residues are part of each CDR3. The D gene is left open where the match is weak. Only some rows state a clone size, as once, few, many or a class for expanded clones.

CDR3 protein,CDR3 DNA,clone size,V gene,J gene,D gene
CASSLKRTPNTGELFF,TGTGCCAGCAGCCTAAAAAGGACGCCGAACACCGGGGAGCTGTTTTTT,-,TRBV2,TRBJ2-2,-
CASSPPLETQYF,TGTGCCAGCAGTCCACCGCTAGAGACCCAGTACTTC,few,TRBV6-6,TRBJ2-5,-
CAISESFGYEQYF,TGTGCCATCAGTGAGTCCTTTGGGTACGAGCAGTACTTC,-,TRBV10-3,TRBJ2-7,-
CASSLGSGITYEQYF,TGCGCCAGCAGCTTGGGGTCAGGGATCACCTACGAGCAGTACTTC,-,TRBV5-1,TRBJ2-7,-
CATSRGSTPEAFF,TGTGCCACCAGCAGAGGATCGACTCCTGAAGCTTTCTTT,-,TRBV15,TRBJ1-1,-
CASGTGVAQYF,TGCGCCAGTGGGACGGGCGTGGCCCAGTACTTC,-,TRBV10-2,TRBJ2-5,-
CASSFRDSEAQYF,TGTGCCAGCAGCTTTCGGGATAGCGAGGCCCAGTACTTC,medium-sized,TRBV7-6,TRBJ2-5,-
CASSLTGQGYEQYF,TGTGCCAGCAGTTTAACGGGACAGGGGTACGAGCAGTACTTC,-,TRBV28,TRBJ2-7,TRBD1
CASSSGRGPYEQYF,TGTGCCAGCAGCTCGGGCAGGGGTCCCTACGAGCAGTACTTC,-,TRBV7-9,TRBJ2-7,-
CASRRATNEKLFF,TGTGCCAGCAGGAGGGCAACTAATGAAAAACTGTTTTTT,-,TRBV6-1,TRBJ1-4,-
CASSPEPGVNTEAFF,TGTGCCAGCAGCCCCGAACCGGGAGTGAACACTGAAGCTTTCTTT,-,TRBV5-4,TRBJ1-1,-
CASSLVGSYNSPLHF,TGTGCCAGCAGCTTAGTGGGCTCCTATAATTCACCCCTCCACTTT,-,TRBV7-9,TRBJ1-6,-
CASSAFGRISDTQYF,TGTGCCAGCAGCGCATTTGGACGGATTTCAGATACGCAGTATTTT,-,TRBV5-8,TRBJ2-3,-
CASSSTGSSYNEQFF,TGTGCCAGCAGCTCTACAGGAAGCTCCTACAATGAGCAGTTCTTC,-,TRBV7-3,TRBJ2-1,-
CASSEFPGQLNSPLHF,TGTGCCAGCAGTGAATTCCCGGGACAGCTCAATTCACCCCTCCACTTT,few,TRBV2,TRBJ1-6,TRBD1
CASSDSGGAGETQYF,TGTGCCAGCAGCGATAGCGGGGGGGCAGGGGAGACCCAGTACTTC,-,TRBV9,TRBJ2-5,TRBD2
CASSLDGGTSGNEQYF,TGCGCCAGCAGCTTGGACGGGGGGACTAGCGGGAACGAGCAGTACTTC,-,TRBV5-1,TRBJ2-7,TRBD2
CASSPSDTRKLFF,TGTGCCAGCTCACCCTCGGACACTCGAAAACTGTTTTTT,-,TRBV18,TRBJ1-4,-
CSVVGRALRNEQFF,TGCAGCGTTGTAGGGCGGGCCCTTCGCAATGAGCAGTTCTTC,few,TRBV29-1,TRBJ2-1,-
CSARNNYGYTF,TGCAGTGCTAGAAATAACTATGGCTACACCTTC,few,TRBV20-1,TRBJ1-2,-
CASSLGGTSGRAQRYNEQFF,TGCGCCAGCAGCTTGGGGGGCACTAGCGGGAGGGCCCAACGGTACAATGAGCAGTTCTTC,-,TRBV5-1,TRBJ2-1,TRBD2
CASTQRGDSLSNTGELFF,TGTGCCAGCACCCAGAGGGGGGATTCCCTCTCGAACACCGGGGAGCTGTTTTTT,-,TRBV9,TRBJ2-2,-
CASSADRVSETQYF,TGTGCCAGCAGCGCTGACAGGGTATCAGAGACCCAGTACTTC,-,TRBV11-2,TRBJ2-5,TRBD1
CATSRGLAGVYGAGELFF,TGTGCCACCAGCAGAGGTCTAGCGGGAGTGTATGGAGCCGGGGAGCTGTTTTTT,once,TRBV15,TRBJ2-2,TRBD2
CASSPLARDYNSPLHF,TGTGCCAGCTCCCCCCTCGCCAGGGACTATAATTCACCCCTCCACTTT,-,TRBV18,TRBJ1-6,-
CASSLGGGTEAFF,TGTGCCAGCAGCTTGGGAGGAGGGACTGAAGCTTTCTTT,few,TRBV5-4,TRBJ1-1,-
CSAGKGQSYGYTF,TGCAGCGCCGGAAAGGGACAGAGCTATGGCTACACCTTC,-,TRBV29-1,TRBJ1-2,TRBD1
CASSSSGAAHGYTF,TGTGCCAGCAGCTCCTCCGGGGCAGCGCATGGCTACACCTTC,-,TRBV7-9,TRBJ1-2,-
CASSRWWGFASYEQYF,TGTGCCAGCAGCCGGTGGTGGGGGTTTGCATCCTACGAGCAGTACTTC,-,TRBV21-1,TRBJ2-7,-
CASSYGQPLYGYTF,TGCGCCAGCAGCTATGGACAGCCGCTCTATGGCTACACCTTC,few,TRBV5-1,TRBJ1-2,-
CASSDPRRGAHQETQYF,TGCGCCAGCAGTGACCCCCGTCGGGGGGCCCACCAAGAGACCCAGTACTTC,-,TRBV10-2,TRBJ2-5,-
CASSPRQGHGYTF,TGTGCCAGCTCACCACGGCAGGGGCATGGCTACACCTTC,-,TRBV18,TRBJ1-2,-
CSASDRNLAFF,TGCAGTGCTTCGGACAGAAATCTAGCTTTCTTT,medium-sized,TRBV20-1,TRBJ1-1,-
CASSPDIGNTIYF,TGTGCCAGCAGCCCGGACATCGGAAACACCATATATTTT,-,TRBV4-2,TRBJ1-3,-
CASSLLANYGYTF,TGTGCCAGCAGCTTACTGGCAAACTATGGCTACACCTTC,once,TRBV7-9,TRBJ1-2,-
CASSRTTGSATGELFF,TGTGCCAGCAGTCGCACGACAGGATCGGCCACCGGGGAGCTGTTTTTT,-,TRBV28,TRBJ2-2,-
CASSDSSGSYNEQFF,TGTGCCAGCAGTGACTCTAGCGGGAGTTACAATGAGCAGTTCTTC,-,TRBV6-4,TRBJ2-1,TRBD2
CATTGTTITDTQYF,TGTGCCACAACCGGGACTACTATCACAGATACGCAGTATTTT,-,TRBV28,TRBJ2-3,TRBD2
CAWSLRAGIVLFF,TGTGCCTGGAGTTTGAGGGCCGGAATAGTGCTGTTTTTT,-,TRBV30,TRBJ2-2,-
CASSREGLNTEAFF,TGTGCCAGCTCACGGGAGGGTTTGAACACTGAAGCTTTCTTT,-,TRBV18,TRBJ1-1,-
CASSRSTMTGTGELFF,TGTGCCAGCAGCCGAAGTACCATGACAGGCACCGGGGAGCTGTTTTTT,-,TRBV7-2,TRBJ2-2,-
CASLRTGTSNQPQHF,TGTGCCAGCTTGAGGACAGGGACAAGCAATCAGCCCCAGCATTTT,few,TRBV28,TRBJ1-5,TRBD1
CAWSGPGYEQYF,TGTGCCTGGAGTGGTCCAGGGTACGAGCAGTACTTC,-,TRBV30,TRBJ2-7,-
CASREQGGSPLHF,TGTGCCAGCAGGGAACAGGGGGGCTCACCCCTCCACTTT,-,TRBV2,TRBJ1-6,TRBD1
CASSDSGQEGYTF,TGCGCCAGCAGCGACTCAGGGCAGGAAGGCTACACCTTC,-,TRBV5-1,TRBJ1-2,-